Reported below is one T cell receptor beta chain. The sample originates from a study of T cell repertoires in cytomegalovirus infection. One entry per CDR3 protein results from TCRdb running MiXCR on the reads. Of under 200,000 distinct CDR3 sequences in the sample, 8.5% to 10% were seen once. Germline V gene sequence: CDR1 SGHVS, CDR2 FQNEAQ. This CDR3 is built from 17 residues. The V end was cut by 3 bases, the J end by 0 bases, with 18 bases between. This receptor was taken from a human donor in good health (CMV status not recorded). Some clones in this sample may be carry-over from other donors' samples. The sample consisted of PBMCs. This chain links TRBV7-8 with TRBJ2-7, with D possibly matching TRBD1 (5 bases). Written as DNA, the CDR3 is TGTGCCAGCAGCTTGGAGCCAGGGCAGCCCTCCTCCTACGAGCAGTACTTC. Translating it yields CASSLEPGQPSSYEQYF.